The next 26 T cell receptor beta chains were all read from a single sample in a study of radiotherapy plus CTLA-4 blockade in lung cancer. Generated by immunoSEQ multiplex PCR, the TCRdb table keeps only in-frame clones and is missing some. This sample has 90,000 to 130,000 clones; over 65% occur once, and the top ten carry about 3.5%. The sample was peripheral blood, taken from a patient treated with radiotherapy plus ipilimumab. All receptors derive from a human donor with non-small cell lung cancer that progressed on radiotherapy plus ipilimumab. Some clones in this sample may be carry-over from other donors' samples.

The chain combines TRBV5-4 with TRBJ2-3; a possible D gene is TRBD1 (6 bases). The CDR3 is 14 residues long. V was shortened by 1 base and J by 2 bases, with 8 bases between the two germline ends. CDR1 and CDR2 from the germline V gene are SGHNT and YYREEE (reference sequence). CDR3 coding DNA: TGTGCCAGCAGCTTGTGGACAGACACAGATACGCAGTATTTT. This codes for CASSLWTDTDTQYF. The full variable domain, in which reference TRBV5-4 and TRBJ2-3 provide the parts outside the CDR3, is ETGVTQSPTHLIKTRGQQVTLRCSSQSGHNTVSWYQQALGQGPQFIFQYYREEENGRGNFPPRFSGLQFPNYSSELNVNALELDDSALYLCASSLWTDTDTQYFGPGTRLTVL.

The V and J genes are TRBV7-2 and TRBJ1-2; maybe TRBD1 (6 bases). CDR1 and CDR2 (germline): SGHTA, FQGNSA. Between the trimmed V and J ends, which lost 4 bases and 6 bases, there was a span of 15 bases. This CDR3 region has 14 residues. The CDR3, as DNA: TGTGCCAGCAGCTATGGGGGGCGGATAAATGGCTACACCTTC. It translates to CASSYGGRINGYTF.

V and J are TRBV15 and TRBJ2-5; the match to TRBD2 covers 11 bases. The V gene end was trimmed by 3 bases and the J gene end by 4 bases; junction bases not matched to a gene: 7. Germline V gene data show CDR1 as LNHNV and CDR2 as YYDKDF (reference sequence). This CDR3 is built from 16 residues. CDR3 region: CATSRTSGEPRETQYF. The CDR3 DNA reads TGTGCCACCAGCAGGACTAGCGGGGAGCCAAGAGAGACCCAGTACTTC.

This chain connects TRBV5-5 to TRBJ2-5, with unresolved D. Trimming shortened V by 0 bases and J by 1 base, and 10 bases separated the two germline ends. Germline V gives CDR1 SGHKS, CDR2 YYEKEE (reference sequence). The CDR3 spans 15 residues. In DNA form, the CDR3 reads TGTGCCAGCAGCTTGGTGGTAGGATTCCAAGAGACCCAGTACTTC. Translation: CASSLVVGFQETQYF. Combining the CDR3 with reference TRBV5-5 and TRBJ2-5 gives the whole variable domain DAGVTQSPTHLIKTRGQQVTLRCSPISGHKSVSWYQQVLGQGPQFIFQYYEKEERGRGNFPDRFSARQFPNYSSELNVNALLLGDSALYLCASSLVVGFQETQYFGPGTRLLVL.

Points on this clone: The sample contains more than one DNA sequence encoding this CDR3. CDR3 sequence: CSASYNEQFF. The CDR3 nucleotides read TGCAGTGCTAGTTACAATGAGCAGTTCTTC. The V call is TRBV20-1, the J call TRBJ2-1; D is unclear. Trimming shortened V by 3 bases and J by 4 bases, and 1 base separated the two germline ends. CDR3 size: 10 residues. CDR1 and CDR2 (germline): DFQATT, SNEGSKA (reference sequence).

The chain employs TRBV7-2 and TRBJ1-2; D is perhaps TRBD1 (5 bases). Germline V gene lookup returns CDR1 SGHTA and CDR2 FQGNSA. The CDR3 length is 16 residues. V was cut by 4 bases and J by 4 bases, with 19 bases left in between. CDR3 sequence reads: CASSSGKDTGTYGYTF. The DNA for the CDR3 is TGTGCCAGCAGCTCAGGAAAAGACACAGGCACCTATGGCTACACCTTC.

This sequence joins TRBV2 and TRBJ1-2, with no clear D. V lost 6 bases and J lost 3, with 11 bases in between. CDR1 SNHLY and CDR2 FYNNEI come from the germline V gene. The CDR3 sequence is 13 residues long. The CDR3, as DNA: TGTGCCAGCAGGACGGGAGATTACTATGGCTACACCTTC. Encoded protein: CASRTGDYYGYTF.

This sequence joins TRBV7-3 and TRBJ1-5; unclear D gene. The CDR3 is made up of 12 amino acids. V was shortened by 4 bases and J by 0 bases, with 1 base between the two germline ends. Germline V gene lookup returns CDR1 SGHTA and CDR2 FQGTGA. The CDR3: CASSYSNQPQHF. CDR3 bases: TGTGCCAGCAGCTATAGCAATCAGCCCCAGCATTTT.

This chain joins TRBV4-3 and TRBJ1-1; no definite D call. CDR1 and CDR2 from the germline V gene are LGHNA and YSLEER. Trimming removed 0 bases from V and 5 bases from J, with 13 bases in between. The CDR3 totals 15 residues. CDR3 sequence (DNA): TGCGCCAGCAGCCAAGATATTTGGACTAGTACTGAAGCTTTCTTT. This encodes CASSQDIWTSTEAFF.

This chain joins TRBV7-2 and TRBJ1-2; a possible D gene is TRBD1 (5 bases). V dropped 1 base and J dropped 1 base, with 13 bases sitting between them. The germline V gene has CDR1 SGHTA and CDR2 FQGNSA. CDR3 size: 16 residues. The CDR3 DNA sequence: TGTGCCAGCAGCTTAGGTGGCGGGACGGGTAACTATGGCTACACCTTC. This encodes CASSLGGGTGNYGYTF.

The gene calls are TRBV6-5 and TRBJ2-7; D not resolved. The CDR3 loop spans 15 amino acids. CDR1 is MNHEY, CDR2 SVGAGI, per germline. The V end was cut by 2 bases, the J end by 4 bases, with 15 bases between. CDR3 DNA: TGTGCCAGCAGTTACGGTGACGCTACTTATTACGAGCAGTACTTC. Residues: CASSYGDATYYEQYF.

The rearrangement uses TRBV5-4 and TRBJ1-3; TRBD1 might be the D (5 bases). The CDR3 covers 15 residues. Germline loops: CDR1 SGHNT, CDR2 YYREEE (reference sequence). V was trimmed by 0 bases and J by 4 bases, leaving 11 bases between them. The CDR3: CASSLGRRDGNTIYF. DNA of the CDR3: TGTGCCAGCAGCTTGGGTCGCAGGGACGGAAACACCATATATTTT.

The chain is built from TRBV29-1 and TRBJ2-1, with 7 bases lining up with TRBD1. The CDR3 is 16 residues long. From germline, CDR1 is SQVTM and CDR2 ANQGSEA. Trimming removed 4 bases from V and 5 bases from J; junction bases left unmatched: 14. CDR3 nucleotides: TGCAGCGTTGGTCGGTCGCTCGGGACAGATAACAATGAGCAGTTCTTC. This sequence encodes CSVGRSLGTDNNEQFF.

CDR3 region: CASSFWVGDYGYTF. CDR3 sequence (DNA): TGTGCCAGCAGCTTTTGGGTAGGGGACTATGGCTACACCTTC. J is TRBJ1-2 and V is TRBV5-4; tentative D call: TRBD1 (5 bases). The germline V and J ends were trimmed by 2 bases and 3 bases, with 11 bases remaining between them. CDR1 is SGHNT, CDR2 YYREEE, per germline (reference sequence). The CDR3 length is 14 residues.

The gene calls are TRBV9 and TRBJ2-1; no clear D gene. This CDR3 contains 14 residues. Per germline, CDR1 SGDLS and CDR2 YYNGEE. Trimming shortened V by 0 bases and J by 10 bases, and 14 bases separated the two germline ends. This CDR3 is CASSVAITSWEQFF. The CDR3 bases are TGTGCCAGCAGCGTAGCTATTACTTCGTGGGAGCAGTTCTTC.

In DNA form, the CDR3 reads TGTGCCAGCAGCTTGGTCTGGACTAGCGGGTACAATGAGCAGTTCTTC. The encoded protein is CASSLVWTSGYNEQFF. The chain has TRBV5-8 and TRBJ2-1, with 11 nucleotides matching TRBD2. Germline V gene lookup returns CDR1 SGHTS and CDR2 YDEGEE. This CDR3 spans 16 amino acids. After removal of 0 bases from V and 4 bases from J, the junction contained 3 bases not matched to a gene.

This chain joins TRBV7-9 and TRBJ1-4; D not certain. V shed 2 bases and J shed 8 bases, with 15 bases lying between them. The CDR3 totals 15 residues. Germline assignment: CDR1 SEHNR and CDR2 FQNEAQ (reference sequence). The CDR3 sequence is CASSLTSELREKLFF. DNA of the CDR3: TGTGCCAGCAGCTTAACGTCAGAGCTCAGGGAAAAACTGTTTTTT.

This rearrangement joins TRBV19 to TRBJ1-5; no clear D gene. Trimming shortened V by 6 bases and J by 6 bases, and 9 bases separated the two germline ends. Germline loops: CDR1 LNHDA, CDR2 SQIVND (reference sequence). This CDR3 comprises 12 residues. CDR3: CASSLFFQPQHF. The CDR3 DNA is TGTGCCAGTAGCTTGTTCTTTCAGCCCCAGCATTTT.

This chain joins TRBV7-8 and TRBJ1-1; 8 bases are shared with TRBD1. J gave up 4 bases and V 5 bases, and 9 bases lay outside the gene matches. This CDR3 is 15 amino acids long. Germline-derived CDR1 and CDR2 are SGHVS and FQNEAQ. CDR3 DNA sequence: TGTGCCAGCAGCCCTTGGACAGGGAGGGTCACTGAAGCTTTCTTT. Translating it yields CASSPWTGRVTEAFF.

The genes are TRBV29-1 and TRBJ2-2; either TRBD1 or TRBD2 may supply D (5 bases each). V gave up 4 bases and J gave up 0 bases, with 12 bases separating them. This CDR3 spans 15 amino acids. CDR1 SQVTM and CDR2 ANQGSEA come from the germline V gene. CDR3 protein: CSVVRGQSNTGELFF. CDR3 sequence (DNA): TGCAGCGTTGTGAGGGGCCAATCGAACACCGGGGAGCTGTTTTTT.

Concerning this clone itself: At one boundary the junction diverges from the germline segment, which might be a read error. The V and J genes are TRBV7-7 and TRBJ2-1, with 12 bases aligning to TRBD1. The CDR3 contains 17 residues. CDR1 and CDR2 from the germline V gene are SSHAT and FNYEAQ (reference sequence). The CDR3 protein is CASSLSGAGTGGDEQFF. DNA for the CDR3: TGTGCTAGCAGCTTATCGGGGGCCGGGACAGGGGGCGATGAGCAGTTCTTC.

V gene TRBV7-2 combines with J gene TRBJ1-2, with a tentative D call TRBD1 (5 bases). This CDR3 is 14 amino acids long. Germline V gene data show CDR1 as SGHTA and CDR2 as FQGNSA. The V gene lost 1 base and the J gene lost 5 bases, with 11 bases spanning the gap. This chain's CDR3 is CASSLVGREYGYTF. The CDR3 bases are TGTGCCAGCAGCTTAGTAGGCAGGGAATATGGCTACACCTTC. The variable domain in full, with the rest retrieved from reference TRBV7-2 and TRBJ1-2, is GAGVSQSPSNKVTEKGKDVELRCDPISGHTALYWYRQSLGQGLEFLIYFQGNSAPDKSGLPSDRFSAERTGGSVSTLTIQRTQQEDSAVYLCASSLVGREYGYTFGSGTRLTVV.

This clone was picked up a small number of times. The chain has TRBV18 and TRBJ2-7; the match to TRBD1 covers 10 bases. V lost 5 bases to trimming and J lost 5 bases; unmatched junction nucleotides: 9. CDR1 and CDR2 from the germline V gene are KGHSH and LQKENI. The CDR3 loop spans 15 amino acids. CDR3 loop: CASSVTGGASNEQYF. CDR3 bases: TGTGCCAGCTCAGTGACAGGGGGCGCCTCAAACGAGCAGTACTTC.

This chain joins TRBV27 and TRBJ1-5, with D maybe TRBD1 (6 bases). The CDR3 has 16 amino acids. The V end was cut by 5 bases, the J end by 1 base, with 15 bases between. Germline CDR1 reads MNHEY; CDR2 reads SMNVEV (reference sequence). The CDR3 coding sequence is TGTGCCAGCAGTAGATATGGGACACCAAGCAATCAGCCCCAGCATTTT. Residues: CASSRYGTPSNQPQHF.

CDR3: CASSLGSGTSGNTIYF. The CDR3 DNA reads TGTGCCAGCAGCCTGGGGTCAGGGACCTCTGGAAACACCATATATTTT. V is TRBV16 and J is TRBJ1-3, with D possibly being TRBD1 (5 bases). Germline CDR1 and CDR2: KGHSY and FQNENV. The CDR3 runs 16 residues. V dropped 4 bases and J dropped 0 bases, with 13 bases sitting between them.

The J gene is TRBJ2-3, the V gene TRBV9, with D possibly being TRBD2 (5 bases). Germline V lookup: CDR1 SGDLS, CDR2 YYNGEE. This CDR3 comprises 15 residues. The V end was cut by 4 bases, the J end by 5 bases, with 17 bases between. CDR3 DNA sequence: TGTGCCAGCAGCCCCCTGGCGGTTCGGGAAGATACGCAGTATTTT. It translates to CASSPLAVREDTQYF.